The clone carrying this T cell receptor (beta chain) was counted a few times. Its antigen is still unknown. The sample comes from a study of T-cell reconstitution after alpha-beta-depleted transplantation in children. Researchers prepared the TCRbeta library using unique molecular identifiers, the study reports. TCRdb fed the PCR reads into MiXCR, producing one record per CDR3 protein. The sample contains almost 500,000 distinct CDR3 sequences, over 9.5% of which appear only once. Broader study findings: A year post-transplant, T-cell counts and diversity derived mostly from newly produced T cells. From surviving recipient T cells and thymic progenitors came the high day-60 TCRbeta diversity observed in some patients. About two months after transplant, alpha-beta T cells reportedly came from several hundred expanded graft clones.

The CDR3 spans 15 residues. The V end lost 4 bases, the J end lost 3 bases, and 14 bases lay between the germline ends. This clonotype was obtained from a child aged 2 to 15 with inherited bone marrow failure, due to receive a stem cell transplant. Here the sequenced sample was PBMCs, taken before TCRalphabeta/CD19-depleted stem cell transplant. V usage is TRBV23-1 and J usage is TRBJ2-3; TRBD2 is a possible D gene (6 bases). TRBV23-1 is known as an ORF, though its function is uncertain. The CDR3 DNA is TGCGCCAGCAGTCTAAATAGTCGGGAGACAGATACGCAGTATTTT. It specifies CASSLNSRETDTQYF.